This passage covers 17 T cell receptor beta chains from one sample sequenced in a study of T cell changes during pregnancy in multiple sclerosis. Only in-frame clones appear in the TCRdb table, and some are missing; sequencing was by immunoSEQ multiplex PCR. Of around 69,000 clones listed, approximately 90% are singletons. The source material was peripheral blood, sampled in the third trimester of pregnancy. The receptors were sampled from a female donor with multiple sclerosis, enrolled in a pregnancy study.

This clone was counted a single time. The genes are TRBV9 and TRBJ2-1, with a possible D match to TRBD2 (5 bases). V was clipped by 0 bases and J by 8 bases, with 15 bases between them. CDR1 and CDR2 (germline): SGDLS, YYNGEE. The length of the CDR3 is 15 residues. The CDR3 bases are TGTGCCAGCAGCGTAGATGGGAGTAGTGTAGATGAGCAGTTCTTC. This codes for CASSVDGSSVDEQFF.

J is TRBJ1-1 and V is TRBV7-9; D unclear. V was clipped by 4 bases and J by 7 bases, with 13 bases between them. This CDR3 comprises 13 residues. Germline V gene data show CDR1 as SEHNR and CDR2 as FQNEAQ (reference sequence). The CDR3: CASSSPWGGEAFF. The CDR3 DNA reads TGTGCCAGCAGCTCACCTTGGGGAGGTGAAGCTTTCTTT.

This clone was picked up one time. The V and J genes are TRBV7-3 and TRBJ2-1; no clear D gene. The CDR3 totals 13 residues. Germline V lookup: CDR1 SGHTA, CDR2 FQGTGA. Trimming took 5 bases from V and 2 from J, leaving 7 bases between them. The CDR3 region has the DNA TGTGCCAGCAGCCCAAGCGCCTACAATGAGCAGTTCTTC. Translation gives CASSPSAYNEQFF.

V usage is TRBV12-5 and J usage is TRBJ1-1; weak D call: TRBD1 (6 bases). Trimming took 6 bases from V and 8 from J, leaving 16 bases between them. The CDR3 has 13 amino acids. Germline lookup yields CDR1 LGHNT and CDR2 FRNRAP. Here the CDR3 reads CASGLAGGREAFF. CDR3 DNA: TGTGCTAGTGGCCTAGCCGGGGGGCGCGAAGCTTTCTTT.

The gene calls are TRBV29-1 and TRBJ2-3; 12 bases match TRBD2. Germline V CDR1 and CDR2: SQVTM, ANQGSEA. There are 15 residues in the CDR3. After removal of 2 bases from V and 5 bases from J, the junction contained 5 bases not matched to a gene. CDR3 amino acids: CSVERLAGVEDTQYF. CDR3 DNA sequence: TGCAGCGTTGAAAGACTAGCGGGGGTGGAAGATACGCAGTATTTT.

This chain joins TRBV19 and TRBJ2-7; D unresolved. This CDR3 is 14 amino acids long. The germline V gene encodes CDR1 LNHDA and CDR2 SQIVND (reference sequence). V was trimmed by 7 bases and J by 6 bases, leaving 19 bases between them. CDR3 nucleotide sequence: TGTGCCAGTAAGCCCTCCCCCCTTCGCGTCGAGCAGTACTTC. Its protein product is CASKPSPLRVEQYF.

Note on this clone: Other DNA variants within this sample encode the same CDR3. The chain recombines TRBV2 with TRBJ1-1, with 7 positions matching TRBD1. The V and J ends lost 6 bases and 0 bases, in that order; junction bases with no gene match: 4. The CDR3 spans 14 residues. From germline, CDR1 is SNHLY and CDR2 FYNNEI. The CDR3 nucleotides are TGTGCCAGCAGCCTACAGGGGTTGAACACTGAAGCTTTCTTT. This translates into CASSLQGLNTEAFF.

The chain carries TRBV10-3 and TRBJ2-3, with D perhaps matching TRBD2 (5 bases). Trimming took off 4 bases at V and 1 base at J, with 15 bases between the two ends. Germline CDR1 ENHRY, CDR2 SYGVKD. The CDR3 length is 16 residues. CDR3 sequence (DNA): TGTGCCATCAGTGTTAGAGCAGCGAGGGGCACAGATACGCAGTATTTT. This gives the protein CAISVRAARGTDTQYF.

J is TRBJ2-3 and V is TRBV9, with TRBD2 matching over 15 bases. V lost 4 bases and J lost 8; bases outside the gene matches: 14. This CDR3 region has 18 residues. The V gene's germline CDR1 is SGDLS and CDR2 YYNGEE. CDR3 sequence: CASSLDRGLAGGLGTQYF. The CDR3 DNA follows: TGTGCCAGCAGCCTAGACCGAGGACTAGCGGGGGGGCTGGGTACGCAGTATTTT.

The chain uses TRBV19 and TRBJ1-6; 10 bases map to TRBD1. The CDR3 contains 15 residues. After removal of 5 bases from V and 8 bases from J, the junction contained 6 bases not matched to a gene. Looked up from germline, CDR1 is LNHDA and CDR2 is SQIVND (reference sequence). The CDR3 DNA is TGTGCCAGTAGTGAAACCGGACAGGGGGATTCACCCCTCCACTTT. Translating gives CASSETGQGDSPLHF.

This sequence joins TRBV30 and TRBJ1-1; D not certain. CDR1 is GTSNPN and CDR2 is SVGIG in the germline V gene (reference sequence). V dropped 2 bases and J dropped 10 bases, with 23 bases sitting between them. This CDR3 has 15 amino acids. This CDR3 reads CAWSLTRQSHGRAFF. The CDR3 DNA reads as TGTGCCTGGAGTCTAACCAGGCAGTCTCATGGGAGAGCTTTCTTT.

The chain joins TRBV2 to TRBJ2-5, with D tentatively TRBD1 (6 bases). The V end lost 0 bases, the J end lost 3 bases, and 11 bases lay between the germline ends. The CDR3 runs to 15 residues. From germline, CDR1 is SNHLY and CDR2 FYNNEI. CDR3 protein: CASSEAAGAEETQYF. The DNA for the CDR3 is TGTGCCAGCAGTGAAGCGGCAGGGGCTGAAGAGACCCAGTACTTC.

The chain combines TRBV6-5 with TRBJ1-2; unclear D gene. The CDR3 consists of 12 residues. CDR1 is MNHEY, CDR2 SVGAGI, per germline. Trimming took 2 bases from V and 4 from J, leaving 5 bases between them. The CDR3 DNA follows: TGTGCCAGCAGTTACGGCTCCTATGGCTACACCTTC. Translating it yields CASSYGSYGYTF.

The V gene is TRBV18, the J gene TRBJ1-5; D not certain. The CDR3 sequence is 13 residues long. CDR1 and CDR2 (germline): KGHSH, LQKENI. The germline V and J ends were trimmed by 5 bases and 8 bases, with 13 bases remaining between them. CDR3 bases: TGTGCCAGCTCAACTAGTCCGGGTGAGCCCCAGCATTTT. Translated: CASSTSPGEPQHF.

The V and J genes are TRBV7-3 and TRBJ2-2, with TRBD2 identical over 10 bases. This CDR3 has 15 residues. After removal of 2 bases from V and 5 bases from J, the junction contained 2 bases not matched to a gene. From germline, CDR1 is SGHTA and CDR2 FQGTGA. CDR3 protein: CASSLRSGGTGELFF. The CDR3 nucleotides read TGTGCCAGCAGCTTACGTAGCGGGGGGACCGGGGAGCTGTTTTTT.

This chain joins TRBV5-5 and TRBJ1-2; no clear D. The CDR3 loop spans 13 amino acids. Germline loops: CDR1 SGHKS, CDR2 YYEKEE (reference sequence). Trimming cost V 0 bases and J 2 bases, with 5 bases left between them. The CDR3 sequence: CASSLGQNYGYTF. Written as DNA, the CDR3 is TGTGCCAGCAGCTTGGGGCAGAACTATGGCTACACCTTC.

The chain recombines TRBV27 with TRBJ2-1, with 9 bases fitting TRBD1. With 5 bases clipped from V and 5 bases from J, the junction kept 10 bases outside the gene matches. CDR3 length: 16 residues. Germline V lookup: CDR1 MNHEY, CDR2 SMNVEV (reference sequence). CDR3: CASSADRTGVDNEQFF. The CDR3, as DNA: TGTGCCAGCAGTGCCGACCGGACAGGGGTGGACAATGAGCAGTTCTTC.